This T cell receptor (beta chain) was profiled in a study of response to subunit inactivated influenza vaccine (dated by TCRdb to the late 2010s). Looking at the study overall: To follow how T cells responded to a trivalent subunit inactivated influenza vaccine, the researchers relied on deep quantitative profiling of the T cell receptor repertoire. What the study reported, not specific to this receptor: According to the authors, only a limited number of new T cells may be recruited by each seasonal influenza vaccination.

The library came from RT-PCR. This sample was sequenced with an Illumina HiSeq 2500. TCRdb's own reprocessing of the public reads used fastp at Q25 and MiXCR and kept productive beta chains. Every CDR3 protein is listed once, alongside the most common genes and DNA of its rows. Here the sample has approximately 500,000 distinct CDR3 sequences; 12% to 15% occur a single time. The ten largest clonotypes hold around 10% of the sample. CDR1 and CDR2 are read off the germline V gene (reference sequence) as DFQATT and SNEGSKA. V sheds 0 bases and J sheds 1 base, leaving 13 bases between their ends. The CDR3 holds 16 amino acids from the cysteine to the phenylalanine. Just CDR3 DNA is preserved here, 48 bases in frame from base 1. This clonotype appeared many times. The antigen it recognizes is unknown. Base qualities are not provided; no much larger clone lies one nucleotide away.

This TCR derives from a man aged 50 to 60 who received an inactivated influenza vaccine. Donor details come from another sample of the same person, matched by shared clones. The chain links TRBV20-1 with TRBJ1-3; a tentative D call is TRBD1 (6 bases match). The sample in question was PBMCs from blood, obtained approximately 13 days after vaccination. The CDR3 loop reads CSAREGARGSGNTIYF. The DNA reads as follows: TGCAGTGCTAGAGAGGGCGCCAGGGGTTCTGGAAACACCATATATTTT.